This T cell receptor beta chain was found in a study of regulatory T cells in long-lasting Graves disease. V gave up 3 bases and J gave up 7 bases, with 12 bases separating them. The CDR3 has 14 residues. CDR1 SGHAT and CDR2 FQDESV come from the germline V gene (reference sequence). In building TCR beta libraries, iRepertoire HTBI primers were used together with Arm-PCR of CDR3 regions. MiXCR was run by TCRdb on the multiplex PCR reads, yielding one entry per CDR3 protein. In the table there are 440,000 or so distinct CDR3 sequences, approximately 16% of which are singletons. Regarding time point: newly diagnosed GD, antithyroid drugs for less than 3 months. Isolated PBMC RNA provided the starting material for the TCR library. Patients with Graves' disease were diagnosed by American Thyroid Association guidelines. Many counts were recorded for this clonotype. The sample was also reused in another study, on T cells in Graves' hyperthyroidism and ophthalmopathy. From that paper: During a first-round RT-PCR of the TCR CDR3, the HTBI primer set was used.

The input for sequencing was peripheral blood mononuclear cells (PBMCs), taken at new diagnosis, from a patient treated with antithyroid drugs. The sequence derives from a woman aged 25-40 years with Graves disease. V gene TRBV11-1 combines with J gene TRBJ2-2, with D uncertain. The CDR3 sequence is CASSLGNSIGELFF. CDR3 nucleotide sequence: TGTGCCAGCAGCTTGGGGAATTCCATCGGGGAGCTGTTTTTT.